Listed below are T cell receptor beta chains from one sample, sequenced in a study of vaccination and CD4 T cells after COVID-19. Their specific antigens are unknown. TCRdb redid the calling of the PCR reads with MiXCR, one entry per CDR3 protein. The sample carries 6,000 to 7,000 distinct CDR3 sequences, 45% to 55% recorded once. Material: CD4+ T cells from blood, cultured in vitro. All receptors derive from a human donor who had recovered from COVID-19. The CDR3 runs from the conserved cysteine through the conserved F or W. A D gene is named only where the DNA matches it firmly. Some rows mark clone size as missing; the rest say once, few, many or name a class of expanded clone.

len: 14; abundance: NA; d_gene: NA; j_gene: TRBJ1-4; v_gene: TRBV10-3; CDR3aa: CAISERATNEKLFF; CDR3nt: TGTGCCATCAGTGAAAGGGCAACTAATGAAAAACTGTTTTTT
len: 12; abundance: few; d_gene: NA; j_gene: TRBJ2-3; v_gene: TRBV20-1; CDR3aa: CSAILGPDTQYF; CDR3nt: TGCAGTGCTATTCTGGGGCCAGATACGCAGTATTTT
len: 15; abundance: NA; d_gene: NA; j_gene: TRBJ2-1; v_gene: TRBV6-1; CDR3aa: CASSEAPPSVLGQFF; CDR3nt: TGTGCCAGCAGTGAAGCACCCCCTAGCGTCCTCGGGCAGTTCTTC
len: 13; abundance: NA; d_gene: TRBD1; j_gene: TRBJ2-4; v_gene: TRBV20-1; CDR3aa: CSVVGGFWNIQYF; CDR3nt: TGCAGTGTCGTAGGGGGCTTCTGGAACATTCAGTACTTC
len: 15; abundance: once; d_gene: NA; j_gene: TRBJ2-7; v_gene: TRBV7-6; CDR3aa: CASSSTPRGEYEQYF; CDR3nt: TGTGCCAGCAGCTCGACACCGCGGGGCGAGTACGAGCAGTACTTC
len: 12; abundance: NA; d_gene: NA; j_gene: TRBJ2-7; v_gene: TRBV6-2/TRBV6-3; CDR3aa: CASAAGIYEQYF; CDR3nt: TGTGCCAGCGCTGCCGGAATCTACGAGCAGTACTTC
len: 16; abundance: NA; d_gene: NA; j_gene: TRBJ1-6; v_gene: TRBV19; CDR3aa: CASSIAGKAMGSPLHF; CDR3nt: TGTGCCAGTAGTATTGCAGGGAAGGCTATGGGTTCACCCCTCCACTTT
len: 14; abundance: NA; d_gene: NA; j_gene: TRBJ2-5; v_gene: TRBV7-2; CDR3aa: CASSQGLERETQYF; CDR3nt: TGTGCCAGCAGCCAAGGCCTCGAGCGGGAGACCCAGTACTTC
len: 16; abundance: few; d_gene: NA; j_gene: TRBJ1-5; v_gene: TRBV24-1; CDR3aa: CATSDPSTDSNQPQHF; CDR3nt: TGTGCCACCAGTGATCCTTCGACGGATAGCAATCAGCCCCAGCATTTT
len: 15; abundance: few; d_gene: TRBD1; j_gene: TRBJ1-1; v_gene: TRBV19; CDR3aa: CASAVRGTGLAEAFF; CDR3nt: TGTGCCTCAGCGGTTCGGGGGACAGGTCTAGCTGAAGCTTTCTTT
len: 16; abundance: NA; d_gene: NA; j_gene: TRBJ2-6; v_gene: TRBV21-1; CDR3aa: CASMGRPPPGANVLTF; CDR3nt: TGTGCCAGCATGGGCCGGCCCCCGCCTGGGGCCAACGTCCTGACTTTC
len: 12; abundance: NA; d_gene: NA; j_gene: TRBJ1-1; v_gene: TRBV2; CDR3aa: CASSDRSVRAFF; CDR3nt: TGTGCCAGCAGTGACCGCTCAGTAAGAGCTTTCTTT
len: 14; abundance: NA; d_gene: NA; j_gene: TRBJ1-5; v_gene: TRBV18; CDR3aa: CASSPRDSNQPQHF; CDR3nt: TGTGCCAGCTCGCCCCGGGATAGCAATCAGCCCCAGCATTTT
len: 12; abundance: few; d_gene: NA; j_gene: TRBJ2-7; v_gene: TRBV11-3; CDR3aa: CASSFRAGSQYF; CDR3nt: TGTGCCAGCAGCTTTCGGGCGGGATCGCAGTACTTC
len: 14; abundance: NA; d_gene: TRBD1; j_gene: TRBJ2-5; v_gene: TRBV5-1; CDR3aa: CASSLEGAGETQYF; CDR3nt: TGCGCCAGCAGCTTGGAGGGGGCAGGAGAGACCCAGTACTTC
len: 16; abundance: NA; d_gene: NA; j_gene: TRBJ2-4; v_gene: TRBV15; CDR3aa: CATRVIGGRGVDIQYF; CDR3nt: TGTGCCACCAGGGTCATAGGGGGAAGGGGGGTGGACATTCAGTACTTC